This T cell receptor (beta chain) appears in the sequencing data of a study of cytomegalovirus exposure and HLA in healthy donors. Worth noting for this clone: What it recognizes is unknown.

The primer mix had 60 Vbeta and 13 Jbeta primers. TCRdb keeps only in-frame clones here, not all; method: immunoSEQ multiplex PCR. In the table there are about 190,000 clones, 80% of which are singletons. Germline V gives CDR1 SQVTM, CDR2 ANQGSEA. The CDR3 is made up of 13 amino acids. The J segment lost 3 bases and the V segment lost 5 bases, leaving 4 bases of the junction unmatched. The study's findings and limits: Later analysis indicated greater clonal expansion among HLA-associated TCR beta chains than among equally common other chains. A later analysis linked a missense DCLRE1C variant to TCR beta V- and J-gene trimming. Many donors shared some public TCRs, even though most TCR sequences were rare.

Sequenced: PBMCs. This chain links TRBV29-1 with TRBJ2-7, with 10 bases fitting TRBD1. The sequence came from a man aged 35 to 55 in good health and CMV-seropositive. The CDR3 protein is CSVRTGGGYEQYF. In DNA form, the CDR3 reads TGCAGCGTTAGGACAGGGGGAGGCTACGAGCAGTACTTC.